This is a list of T cell receptor beta chains from one sample in a study of shared clonotypes between healthy human individuals. Assay: immunoSEQ multiplex PCR; the TCRdb copy retains only in-frame clones and omits some. The sample records some 450,000 clones, around 77% being singletons. Sequencing used PBMCs. The receptors were gathered from a woman in her thirties or forties in good health. Some clones in this sample may be carry-over from other donors' samples. CDR3s include the opening cysteine and the closing phenylalanine or tryptophan. D genes are given only for firm matches. Part of the rows lack a size; the others show once, few, many or a class for expanded clones.

TRBV5-1	NA	TRBJ1-4	NA	CASSLGAGTEKLFF	TGCGCCAGCAGCTTGGGGGCCGGGACAGAAAAACTGTTTTTT
TRBV7-2	NA	TRBJ1-6	NA	CASSLARGEGPLHF	TGTGCCAGCAGCTTAGCCAGGGGAGAAGGGCCCCTCCACTTT
TRBV5-1	NA	TRBJ2-7	NA	CASSWGPSSYEQYF	TGCGCCAGCAGCTGGGGACCAAGCTCCTACGAGCAGTACTTC
TRBV9	NA	TRBJ1-4	TRBD1	CASSVETGPNEKLFF	TGTGCCAGCAGCGTAGAGACAGGGCCTAATGAAAAACTGTTTTTT
TRBV11-1	many	TRBJ1-2	NA	CASSPGGSYGYTF	TGTGCCAGCAGCCCCGGGGGCAGCTATGGCTACACCTTC
TRBV7-8	NA	TRBJ1-3	NA	CASSVQGIRNTIYF	TGTGCCAGCAGCGTCCAGGGGATAAGAAACACCATATATTTT
TRBV4-2	few	TRBJ2-1	TRBD1	CASSQDQAGGYNEQFF	TGTGCCAGCAGCCAAGATCAGGCAGGGGGCTACAATGAGCAGTTCTTC
TRBV30	NA	TRBJ2-3	NA	CAWMLQGTDTQYF	TGTGCCTGGATGCTCCAGGGCACAGATACGCAGTATTTT
TRBV6-1	NA	TRBJ1-4	NA	CASNPGLNEKLFF	TGTGCCAGCAATCCGGGACTAAATGAAAAACTGTTTTTT
TRBV5-4	NA	TRBJ1-4	TRBD1	CASSHGTGPTNEKLFF	TGTGCCAGCAGCCACGGGACAGGGCCAACTAATGAAAAACTGTTTTTT
TRBV21-1	NA	TRBJ1-2	NA	CASSNWDGEPYGYTF	TGTGCCAGCAGCAATTGGGACGGGGAGCCCTATGGCTACACCTTC
TRBV10-2	NA	TRBJ2-7	NA	CASWGGQDHHYEQYF	TGCGCCAGCTGGGGAGGACAGGACCACCACTACGAGCAGTACTTC
TRBV30	many	TRBJ2-5	TRBD1	CAWSVLYRGWETQYF	TGTGCCTGGAGTGTACTGTACAGGGGGTGGGAGACCCAGTACTTC
TRBV2	NA	TRBJ2-4	NA	CASYRDPNENIQYF	TGTGCCAGCTATCGCGACCCGAACGAAAACATTCAGTACTTC
TRBV10-3	NA	TRBJ2-1	NA	CAISALASVDNEQFF	TGTGCCATCAGTGCGCTAGCCTCAGTCGACAATGAGCAGTTCTTC
TRBV7-9	NA	TRBJ2-3	NA	CASSLGSNTQYF	TGTGCCAGCAGCTTAGGTAGTAATACGCAGTATTTT
TRBV18	NA	TRBJ1-1	NA	CASSPGTMLQTINTEAFF	TGTGCCAGCTCACCCGGAACGATGCTGCAGACGATCAACACTGAAGCTTTCTTT
TRBV5-1	NA	TRBJ2-1	TRBD1	CASSLEGGEGNEQFF	TGCGCCAGCAGCTTGGAAGGGGGCGAAGGCAATGAGCAGTTCTTC
TRBV4-2	NA	TRBJ1-2	TRBD1	CASSQSTGVGSYGYTF	TGTGCCAGCAGCCAGTCTACAGGGGTAGGGAGCTATGGCTACACCTTC
TRBV6-9	NA	TRBJ1-5	NA	CASRPGGRDYQPQHF	TGTGCCAGCAGACCCGGTGGCAGGGACTATCAGCCCCAGCATTTT
TRBV6-1	NA	TRBJ2-7	NA	CASSEIGQDEQYF	TGTGCCAGCAGTGAAATCGGGCAGGACGAGCAGTACTTC
TRBV5-1	NA	TRBJ2-7	NA	CASSFSDQSSYEQYF	TGCGCCAGCAGCTTTTCGGACCAGAGCTCCTACGAGCAGTACTTC
TRBV18	NA	TRBJ2-3	TRBD1	CASSPRDSSSTDTQYF	TGTGCCAGCTCACCACGGGACAGTTCCAGCACAGATACGCAGTATTTT
TRBV15	NA	TRBJ2-6	NA	CATSAQQGGANVLTF	TGTGCCACCAGCGCCCAACAGGGTGGGGCCAACGTCCTGACTTTC
TRBV4-2	NA	TRBJ2-1	TRBD2	CASSQGQREIYEQFF	TGTGCCAGCAGCCAAGGCCAGCGGGAGATCTATGAGCAGTTCTTC
TRBV10-3	NA	TRBJ1-5	NA	CAISDLNQPQHF	TGTGCCATCAGTGATTTGAATCAGCCCCAGCATTTT
TRBV20-1	NA	TRBJ2-3	NA	CSADLTDTQYF	TGCAGTGCAGACCTTACAGATACGCAGTATTTT
TRBV7-2	NA	TRBJ1-2	NA	CASSLVAGQSANYGYTF	TGTGCCAGCAGCTTAGTCGCGGGGCAGTCAGCTAACTATGGCTACACCTTC
TRBV27	NA	TRBJ2-1	NA	CACRKDGAYNEQFF	TGTGCCTGCCGGAAGGATGGGGCCTACAATGAGCAGTTCTTC
TRBV5-1	NA	TRBJ2-1	NA	CASSPTRGGQYNEQFF	TGCGCCAGCAGCCCAACTCGGGGAGGACAGTACAATGAGCAGTTCTTC
TRBV18	NA	TRBJ2-5	TRBD2	CASSPMDLSSGSVQETQYF	TGTGCCAGCTCACCGATGGACCTAAGTAGCGGGAGTGTACAAGAGACCCAGTACTTC
TRBV5-1	NA	TRBJ2-7	TRBD1	CASSLGIGDSTTYEQYF	TGCGCCAGCAGCTTGGGAATTGGGGACAGCACTACCTACGAGCAGTACTTC
TRBV5-1	NA	TRBJ2-1	NA	CASSPYNRDNEQFF	TGCGCCAGCAGCCCCTACAACAGGGACAATGAGCAGTTCTTC
TRBV7-8	NA	TRBJ2-7	TRBD2	CASSVSRTSGPYEQYF	TGTGCCAGCAGCGTATCGAGGACTAGCGGACCCTACGAGCAGTACTTC
TRBV7-6	NA	TRBJ2-7	TRBD1	CASSPRTGSYEQYF	TGTGCCAGCAGCCCCCGGACAGGATCATACGAGCAGTACTTC
TRBV7-9	NA	TRBJ2-1	NA	CASSLVGSPSDEQFF	TGTGCCAGCAGCTTGGTGGGGAGTCCTAGTGATGAGCAGTTCTTC
TRBV19	NA	TRBJ1-5	NA	CASSIDKNQPQHF	TGTGCCAGTAGTATAGACAAGAATCAGCCCCAGCATTTT
TRBV6-5	NA	TRBJ2-7	NA	CASSLGPSYEQYF	TGTGCCAGCAGCCTAGGACCGTCCTACGAGCAGTACTTC
TRBV21-1	NA	TRBJ2-7	NA	CASSQRARGYEQYF	TGTGCCAGCAGCCAAAGGGCCAGGGGCTACGAGCAGTACTTC
TRBV30	NA	TRBJ1-4	NA	CAWRQGTEKLFF	TGTGCCTGGAGACAGGGCACTGAAAAACTGTTTTTT
TRBV25-1	NA	TRBJ2-2	NA	CASSDRGRESGELFF	TGTGCCAGCAGTGACAGGGGGAGGGAATCCGGGGAGCTGTTTTTT
TRBV18	NA	TRBJ2-5	NA	CASSPGGLETQYF	TGTGCCAGCTCACCAGGGGGCCTAGAGACCCAGTACTTC
TRBV15	once	TRBJ2-7	TRBD2	CATSRDLTSGTYEQYF	TGTGCCACCAGCAGAGACCTAACTAGCGGGACCTACGAGCAGTACTTC